This T cell receptor beta chain came from a study of cytomegalovirus exposure and HLA in healthy donors. Study outcomes and limitations: Further analysis, carried out later, found HLA-associated TCR beta chains more clonally expanded than equally common other chains. Across HLA loci, a later analysis found differing TCR association rates, with DRB1 most and HLA-C fewest.

V lost 6 bases and J lost 3, with 11 bases in between. This CDR3 has 13 residues. CDR1 MNHNS and CDR2 SASEGT come from the germline V gene. On this clone itself: Its target is not known.

Researchers ran the PCR with 60 Vbeta and 13 Jbeta primers. Assay: immunoSEQ multiplex PCR; the TCRdb copy retains only in-frame clones and omits some. The sample has fewer than 200,000 clones; around 90% are singletons. Material: PBMCs. The origin of this receptor is a boy aged 2 to 10 in good health and CMV-seronegative. The V call is TRBV6-1, the J call TRBJ1-1, with D uncertain. The CDR3 region is CASSLRGYTEAFF. The CDR3 DNA sequence: TGTGCCAGCAGCCTCCGCGGGTACACTGAAGCTTTCTTT.